Following are 32 T cell receptor beta chains from one sample sequenced in a study of T cells in Graves' hyperthyroidism and ophthalmopathy. RNA transcripts were the template for amplifying TCR beta CDR3 regions. HTBI primers were used for first-round RT-PCR of the TCR CDR3. TCRdb reprocessed the multiplex PCR reads with MiXCR, giving one entry per CDR3 protein. This sample has around 420,000 distinct CDR3 sequences, with around a sixth found just once. Sequencing was performed on blood. The receptors come from a young woman with Graves' hyperthyroidism.

This clonotype showed up many times. The J gene is TRBJ2-5, the V gene TRBV3-1; D could derive from TRBD1 or TRBD2 (5 bases each). V lost 1 base and J 5 bases, leaving 11 bases between the germline ends. Germline V gene data show CDR1 as LGHDT and CDR2 as YNNKEL (reference sequence). This CDR3 has 14 residues. This chain's CDR3 is CASSQGRGEETQYF. The CDR3 DNA reads as TGTGCCAGCAGCCAAGGTCGGGGCGAGGAGACCCAGTACTTC.

This clonotype was seen ten or more times. The V gene is TRBV20-1, the J gene TRBJ2-7; D remains ambiguous. CDR1 is DFQATT, CDR2 SNEGSKA, per germline (reference sequence). The V and J ends lost 1 base and 4 bases respectively, with 5 bases between them. This CDR3 has 11 amino acids. CDR3 coding DNA: TGCAGTGCTAGAGGTCGGTACGAGCAGTACTTC. Translation gives CSARGRYEQYF.

For this clonotype: Just one base apart from a much larger clone, this may be a read error. V usage is TRBV12-3 or TRBV12-4 and J usage is TRBJ2-4, with TRBD1 identical over 8 bases. This CDR3 contains 16 residues. The CDR3: CSSSRRTGKSKNIQYF. Written as DNA, the CDR3 is TGTTCCAGCAGTCGACGGACAGGGAAGTCCAAAAACATTCAGTACTTC.

This clonotype was picked up many times. The chain is built from TRBV12-3 or TRBV12-4 and TRBJ2-3; 9 nucleotides align to TRBD2. The CDR3 contains 16 residues. The trim removed 4 bases at V and 5 bases at J, leaving 10 bases unmatched. The CDR3 loop is CASSWGGSGREDTQYF. The DNA of the CDR3 is TGTGCCAGCAGTTGGGGGGGTAGCGGGAGAGAAGATACGCAGTATTTT.

This clonotype was observed a handful of times. CDR3 sequence: CASSLGESYGYTF. CDR3 DNA sequence: TGTGCCAGCAGCTTAGGGGAGAGTTATGGCTACACCTTC. The chain combines TRBV7-9 with TRBJ1-2; D is uncertain. CDR1 SEHNR and CDR2 FQNEAQ come from the germline V gene (reference sequence). Trimming removed 1 base from V and 5 bases from J, with 8 bases in between. The CDR3 extends over 13 amino acids. The full variable domain, its missing parts supplied by reference TRBV7-9 and TRBJ1-2, is DTGVSQNPRHKITKRGQNVTFRCDPISEHNRLYWYRQTLGQGPEFLTYFQNEAQLEKSRLLSDRFSAERPKGSFSTLEIQRTEQGDSAMYLCASSLGESYGYTFGSGTRLTVV.

The CDR3 spells CAWSPRWRESPKNIQYF. Written as DNA, the CDR3 is TGTGCCTGGAGTCCAAGGTGGCGGGAGAGTCCCAAAAACATTCAGTACTTC. This chain links TRBV30 with TRBJ2-4; 7 bases line up with TRBD2. This CDR3 has 17 residues. CDR1 GTSNPN and CDR2 SVGIG come from the germline V gene (reference sequence). V trimming: 2 bases; J trimming: 2 bases; junction bases outside the gene matches: 12.

This clonotype came up a few times. The gene calls are TRBV12-3 or TRBV12-4 and TRBJ2-5, with 11 bases that match TRBD2. V lost 6 bases and J lost 0; bases outside the gene matches: 9. The CDR3 totals 17 residues. The CDR3 DNA follows: TGTGCCAGCAGCGCGGGGAGGGGACTAGCGGACCAAGAGACCCAGTACTTC. It codes for CASSAGRGLADQETQYF.

This clonotype was picked up many times. The chain couples TRBV5-1 to TRBJ1-1; unclear D gene. The germline CDR1 and CDR2 sequences are SGHRS and YFSETQ. V shed 0 bases and J shed 1 base, with 10 bases lying between them. The CDR3 length is 15 residues. The chain's CDR3 is CASSLVVGGNTEAFF. The CDR3 region has the DNA TGCGCCAGCAGCTTGGTGGTAGGTGGGAACACTGAAGCTTTCTTT.

At least ten counts were recorded for this clonotype. CDR3 DNA sequence: TGCAGTGTGGGCGGTAGCACAGATACGCAGTATTTT. This gives the protein CSVGGSTDTQYF. The chain is built from TRBV20-1 and TRBJ2-3; D is uncertain. V was cut by 7 bases and J by 0 bases, with 8 bases left in between. CDR3 length: 12 residues. Germline V gives CDR1 DFQATT, CDR2 SNEGSKA (reference sequence).

Ten or more counts support this clonotype. The chain joins TRBV7-2 to TRBJ1-2, with D possibly matching TRBD1 (6 bases). With 0 bases removed from V and 4 bases from J, the gap between germline ends came to 12 bases. Germline CDR1 SGHTA, CDR2 FQGNSA. This CDR3 comprises 15 residues. CDR3 loop: CASSLAADRFYGYTF. The CDR3 DNA sequence: TGTGCCAGCAGCTTAGCGGCGGACAGATTCTATGGCTACACCTTC.

This clonotype was seen repeatedly, ten times or more. The chain has TRBV7-2 and TRBJ1-1; the D gene is possibly TRBD1 (5 bases). Per the germline V gene, CDR1 is SGHTA and CDR2 is FQGNSA. Trimming took off 4 bases at V and 0 bases at J, with 6 bases between the two ends. This CDR3 spans 13 amino acids. In DNA form, the CDR3 reads TGTGCCAGCAGCTCGACAGTGAACACTGAAGCTTTCTTT. Translation gives CASSSTVNTEAFF. The whole variable domain, filled in from reference TRBV7-2 and TRBJ1-1, reads GAGVSQSPSNKVTEKGKDVELRCDPISGHTALYWYRQSLGQGLEFLIYFQGNSAPDKSGLPSDRFSAERTGGSVSTLTIQRTQQEDSAVYLCASSSTVNTEAFFGQGTRLTVV.

This clonotype was counted many times. The chain has TRBV28 and TRBJ1-5; 8 bases map to TRBD1. The CDR3 sequence is 17 residues long. Germline V gives CDR1 MDHEN, CDR2 SYDVKM. The J segment lost 4 bases and the V segment lost 7 bases, leaving 15 bases of the junction unmatched. The CDR3 DNA reads TGTGCCAGCATCTCCAGGGGGCGCAGGTTCCGGAATCAGCCCCAGCATTTT. This translates into CASISRGRRFRNQPQHF.

The chain joins TRBV19 to TRBJ1-4; tentatively, D is TRBD1 (6 bases). From germline, CDR1 is LNHDA and CDR2 SQIVND (reference sequence). V was shortened by 4 bases and J by 8 bases, with 14 bases between the two germline ends. This CDR3 is built from 14 residues. CDR3 nucleotides: TGTGCCAGTAGTAAACAGGGAAATTACGAAAAACTGTTTTTT. As protein: CASSKQGNYEKLFF.

This sequence joins TRBV29-1 and TRBJ1-1; D unresolved. The germline gives CDR1 SQVTM, CDR2 ANQGSEA. The CDR3 is 10 residues long. V was clipped by 5 bases and J by 1 base, with 2 bases between them. CDR3 in amino acids: CSVRNTEAFF. The CDR3 DNA sequence: TGCAGCGTTAGGAACACTGAAGCTTTCTTT.

The CDR3 coding sequence is TGTGCCAGCAGCCCTCAGACTGGCTCGGGCACAGATACGCAGTATTTT. Its protein is CASSPQTGSGTDTQYF. The chain is built from TRBV4-2 and TRBJ2-3; D gene ambiguous. The CDR3 is 16 amino acids. Looked up from germline, CDR1 is LGHNA and CDR2 is YNFKEQ. V lost 4 bases, J lost 1 base, and 15 bases lay in between.

The CDR3 region is CASSPIGTGARKTQYF. CDR3 nucleotide sequence: TGTGCCAGCAGCCCTATCGGGACAGGGGCCCGGAAGACCCAGTACTTC. The genes are TRBV27 and TRBJ2-5; 10 bases agree with TRBD1. The germline CDR1 and CDR2 sequences are MNHEY and SMNVEV (reference sequence). V shed 6 bases and J 6 bases; nucleotides not matched to a gene: 13. The CDR3 runs 16 residues.

This clonotype has at least ten counts. This chain links TRBV15 with TRBJ2-1; TRBD2 aligns across 11 bases. With 0 bases clipped from V and 4 bases from J, the junction kept 8 bases outside the gene matches. Germline loops: CDR1 LNHNV, CDR2 YYDKDF (reference sequence). CDR3 size: 18 residues. This chain's CDR3 is CATSRDLTSGGSYNEQFF. The CDR3, as DNA: TGTGCCACCAGCAGAGATTTAACTAGCGGGGGTAGTTACAATGAGCAGTTCTTC.

This clonotype showed up many times. The chain recombines TRBV10-3 with TRBJ2-7; 8 nucleotides agree with TRBD1. Germline trimming cut 6 bases from V and 4 bases from J; bases unmatched to any gene: 5. Germline V gene data show CDR1 as ENHRY and CDR2 as SYGVKD. This CDR3 has 13 residues. CDR3 in amino acids: CAISEGQGYEQYF. The DNA for the CDR3 is TGTGCCATCAGCGAAGGACAGGGATACGAGCAGTACTTC.

This clonotype was counted a few times. This chain connects TRBV30 to TRBJ2-1; 8 nucleotides match TRBD2. CDR3 length: 14 amino acids. Germline loops: CDR1 GTSNPN, CDR2 SVGIG (reference sequence). The ends lost 4 bases at V and 10 bases at J; junction bases unmatched: 12. The CDR3 DNA reads TGTGCCTGGACTTCCCTCCAAGCGGGAGCGGAGCAGTTCTTC. Translating it yields CAWTSLQAGAEQFF.

This clonotype has at least ten counts. The rearrangement links TRBV30 to TRBJ2-5, with a weak D call TRBD1 (6 bases). The length of the CDR3 is 15 residues. Germline V gene lookup returns CDR1 GTSNPN and CDR2 SVGIG (reference sequence). Trimming took 4 bases from V and 2 from J, leaving 17 bases between them. CDR3 sequence: CAWNYPGGQQETQYF. The CDR3 bases are TGTGCCTGGAACTACCCGGGCGGACAGCAAGAGACCCAGTACTTC.

The table lists this clonotype with many counts. The chain joins TRBV2 to TRBJ2-7; TRBD1 might be the D (6 bases). The CDR3 covers 13 residues. Trimming pared 7 bases from V and 0 bases from J, leaving 10 bases between. CDR1 is SNHLY, CDR2 FYNNEI, per germline. The CDR3 coding sequence is TGTGCCAGCAAAGGGACAAGCTCCTACGAGCAGTACTTC. It specifies CASKGTSSYEQYF.

This clonotype was found a few times. The rearrangement uses TRBV9 and TRBJ2-2; 8 bases are shared with TRBD1. Trimming took 3 bases from V and 4 from J; bases not matched to a gene: 5. This CDR3 is 15 amino acids long. The germline gives CDR1 SGDLS, CDR2 YYNGEE. For the CDR3, the DNA is TGTGCCAGCAGCGCCGGGACAGGCTCCACCGGGGAGCTGTTTTTT. It encodes CASSAGTGSTGELFF. Variable domain in full (rest from reference TRBV9 and TRBJ2-2): DSGVTQTPKHLITATGQRVTLRCSPRSGDLSVYWYQQSLDQGLQFLIQYYNGEERAKGNILERFSAQQFPDLHSELNLSSLELGDSALYFCASSAGTGSTGELFFGEGSRLTVL.

Many counts were recorded for this clonotype. The chain combines TRBV6-1 with TRBJ2-4; perhaps TRBD1 as D (7 bases). The CDR3 sequence is 16 residues long. Trimming took off 6 bases at V and 5 bases at J, with 20 bases between the two ends. Germline CDR1 MNHNS, CDR2 SASEGT. CDR3 nucleotides: TGTGCCAGCAGGAAGGGGGCTAGCGTTAGAGAAAACATTCAGTACTTC. Protein: CASRKGASVRENIQYF.

This chain links TRBV11-3 with TRBJ2-3, with D possibly called TRBD1 or TRBD2 (5 bases each). CDR1 and CDR2 (germline): SGHNT, YENEEA. V was clipped by 3 bases and J by 2 bases, with 15 bases between them. The CDR3 runs to 16 residues. In nucleotides, the CDR3 is TGTGCCAGCAGCTTTAACGGGGCCCCGAACACAGATACGCAGTATTTT. It yields the protein CASSFNGAPNTDTQYF.

This clonotype came up many times. In DNA, the CDR3 is TGTGCCAGCAGCTTAAGGGACGGGGAGCTGTTTTTT. Translated: CASSLRDGELFF. The chain joins TRBV7-9 to TRBJ2-2; D not certain. Trimming left V 2 bases short and J 7 bases short, with 5 bases between. CDR3 length equals 12 residues. Germline CDR1 SEHNR, CDR2 FQNEAQ (reference sequence).

In this sample, this clonotype turned up a few times. In this CDR3 the conserved last residue, phenylalanine or tryptophan, is missing, so a read error is likely. Here the CDR3 DNA reads TGCGCCAGCAGTGAGCGAGACCGAGAGGGACAGGCGGTGGACACTGAAGCTTTCCTT. It yields the protein CASSERDREGQAVDTEAFL. J is TRBJ1-1 and V is TRBV10-2; 8 bases match TRBD1. Germline V gene data show CDR1 as WSHSY and CDR2 as SAAADI. The CDR3 spans 19 residues. V trimming: 2 bases; J trimming: 3 bases; junction bases outside the gene matches: 17.

This clonotype was counted many times. The chain is built from TRBV7-2 and TRBJ2-1; D is unclear. This CDR3 comprises 12 residues. Germline CDR1 reads SGHTA; CDR2 reads FQGNSA. Trimming cost V 5 bases and J 7 bases, with 9 bases left between them. The CDR3 protein is CASSPQVNEQFF. Here the CDR3 DNA reads TGTGCCAGCAGCCCACAAGTGAATGAGCAGTTCTTC.

This clonotype was counted ten times or more. The chain carries TRBV29-1 and TRBJ1-4, with a tentative D call TRBD1 (6 bases). The CDR3 spans 13 residues. Deletions cut 6 bases from V and 0 bases from J, with 8 bases between. Looked up from germline, CDR1 is SQVTM and CDR2 is ANQGSEA. CDR3 in DNA: TGCAGCGTCGGACAGTCAACTAATGAAAAACTGTTTTTT. This sequence encodes CSVGQSTNEKLFF.

Ten or more counts support this clonotype. The rearrangement uses TRBV11-2 and TRBJ1-6; no reliable D call. Per the germline V gene, CDR1 is SGHAT and CDR2 is FQNNGV. CDR3 length: 14 residues. The V and J ends lost 1 base and 7 bases respectively, with 8 bases between them. This CDR3 reads CASSLAGRNSPLHF. CDR3 sequence (DNA): TGTGCCAGCAGCTTAGCTGGGCGAAATTCACCCCTCCACTTT.

Ten or more counts support this clonotype. The chain employs TRBV6-1 and TRBJ2-3; 7 nucleotides line up with TRBD2. With 10 bases clipped from V and 6 bases from J, the junction kept 7 bases outside the gene matches. The CDR3 covers 12 residues. The germline V gene encodes CDR1 MNHNS and CDR2 SASEGT. CDR3 sequence reads: CATRTSGDTQYF. The DNA for the CDR3 is TGTGCCACCCGGACTAGTGGGGATACGCAGTATTTT.

The rearrangement links TRBV4-1 to TRBJ2-7; perhaps TRBD2 as D (5 bases). The V end lost 0 bases, the J end lost 7 bases, and 16 bases lay between the germline ends. The CDR3 extends over 15 amino acids. Germline V CDR1 and CDR2: MGHRA, YSYEKL. The CDR3 DNA reads as TGCGCCAGCAGCCAAGATCGAGCGCTGACGGGGGAGCAGTACTTC. Encoded protein: CASSQDRALTGEQYF.

This clonotype was counted at least ten times. This chain uses TRBV7-2 with TRBJ2-3; 7 positions agree with TRBD2. CDR1 is SGHTA, CDR2 FQGNSA, per germline. The CDR3 is 16 residues long. The ends lost 4 bases at V and 2 bases at J; junction bases unmatched: 9. This CDR3 reads CASSSKAGWATDTQYF. In DNA, the CDR3 is TGTGCCAGCAGCTCAAAAGCGGGGTGGGCCACAGATACGCAGTATTTT.